This TCR delta chain was documented in a study of gamma-delta chains in newborns, infants, children. The overall study: Polyclonal expansion of innate γδ T cells after birth follows microbial exposure.

Unmatched junction bases numbered 17, after V lost 3 bases and J lost 0 bases. CDR1 is GEAIGNYY, CDR2 EKD, per germline. CDR3 length: 22 residues. TCRdb ran CATT on the reads. The profile shows 15,000 or so delta-chain clones, 7.3% of them singletons. The sequencing sample was made of blood. This TCR was sampled from a child who was a newborn, infant or young child, either healthy, febrile or measles-vaccinated (not recorded which). The rearrangement joins TRDV2 to TRDJ3, with 9 nucleotides matching TRDD3. The CDR3 coding sequence is TGTGCCTGTGACTCTAACTGGGGGAGTCACGCGAGGAGCTCCTGGGACACCCGACAGATGTTTTTC. Residues: CACDSNWGSHARSSWDTRQMFF.